This TCR beta chain emerged from a study of beta chain features in type 1 diabetes. The wider study: Researchers looked at about 110 million sorted cells across all samples.

Expressed TCRB transcripts were sequenced because the isolated RNA had all been reverse transcribed beforehand. The repertoire was sequenced with immunoSEQ multiplex PCR; TCRdb's copy has only in-frame clones and lacks some. The table records some 150,000 clones, 9.2% of them present only once. The table lists this clone with a few counts. CDR1 SGHAT and CDR2 FQDESV come from the germline V gene (reference sequence). The CDR3 length is 13 residues. Germline trimming cut 5 bases from V and 5 bases from J; bases unmatched to any gene: 4. What was sequenced was central memory CD4+ T cells from blood. V and J are TRBV11-1 and TRBJ2-7; 9 nucleotides line up with TRBD1. The sequence was collected from a man between 18 and 29 years old in good health. The CDR3 DNA sequence: TGTGCCAGCAGCCATGACAGGGGGAACGAGCAGTACTTC. Translation gives CASSHDRGNEQYF.